This T cell receptor (beta chain) stems from a study of Ad26.COV2.S vaccination and SARS-CoV-2 variants. Turning to the study itself: Enrolled in COV1001, the donor was in the Ad26.COV2.S trial arm, which received the vaccine. Whole-study results and caveats: Analyses of TCR breadth and depth may have underestimated total T cell responses. The breadth of spike-specific CD8+ and CD4+ T cell responses after vaccination was reportedly substantial.

Treatment here: about 20 received Ad26.COV2.S at low or high dose, single or two shots; 5 received placebo; per-sample allocation not given. Sampling was done on day 63 after the first vaccine or placebo injection. Built on an Ad26 vector, the vaccine expressed Wuhan-strain SARS-CoV-2 spike. This clone was counted a single time. Its antigen is not identified. The data were produced by immunoSEQ multiplex PCR, yet TCRdb's version contains in-frame clones alone and is incomplete. The data contain about 350,000 clones, about 85% of them singletons. This CDR3 contains 15 residues. This chain joins TRBV21-1 and TRBJ2-1. TRBV21-1 is a pseudogene locus. The sequence came from a person between 18 and 59 years old who received the Ad26.COV2.S COVID-19 vaccine or a placebo. The sample in question was peripheral blood, obtained in a trial of Ad26.COV2.S vaccine versus placebo. CDR3 amino acids: CASAVTADGYNEQFF. DNA for the CDR3: TGTGCCAGCGCCGTGACAGCGGACGGTTACAATGAGCAGTTCTTC.